This T cell receptor beta chain was sequenced in a study of blood T cell repertoires in COVID-19. In the study overall: Acute and convalescent COVID-19 specimens originated in the United States, Italy and Spain.

The protocol was immunoSEQ multiplex PCR, while the TCRdb copy is restricted to in-frame clones and leaves out a portion. Of some 200,000 clones in the sample, approximately 90% were seen once. This receptor was obtained from a man aged 30 to 45 with acute or convalescent COVID-19. Sequences were obtained from peripheral blood.

The CDR3: CASSGNRVNSPLHF. CDR3 coding DNA: TGTGCCAGTAGTGGTAACAGGGTAAATTCACCCCTCCACTTT. The J gene is TRBJ1-6, the V gene TRBV19, with a weak D call TRBD1 (6 bases). V was cut by 5 bases and J by 7 bases, with 12 bases left in between. Germline values: CDR1 LNHDA, CDR2 SQIVND (reference sequence). The length of the CDR3 is 14 residues.